This T cell receptor beta chain was observed in a study of T cell responses to AZD1222 COVID-19 vaccine. Germline V gives CDR1 MDHEN, CDR2 SYDVKM. The CDR3 contains 13 residues. V lost 10 bases to trimming and J lost 0 bases, with 11 bases between them. There are a few counts of this clone. Its matching antigen is unknown. Clones were read by immunoSEQ multiplex PCR, and TCRdb kept only the in-frame ones, dropping some. The profile shows approximately 130,000 clones, approximately 90% of them singletons. Study-level points and caveats: Clonal diversity was possibly underestimated; the donors were predominantly white British and more often female. Rises in breadth and depth of Spike-specific TCRs came after two AZD1222 doses. At baseline, just six AZD1222 recipients tested seropositive.

This TCR was sampled from an adult in good health. This chain joins TRBV28 and TRBJ2-3; D uncertain. Specimen: peripheral blood, collected on day 0 of AZD1222 vaccination. CDR3 sequence: CATTRPSTDTQYF. In nucleotides, the CDR3 is TGTGCCACGACCCGCCCTAGCACAGATACGCAGTATTTT.